A selection of T cell receptor beta chains follows, all from one sample in a study of CD8+CD57+ T cells in acquired aplastic anemia. From the reads, TCRdb called clonotypes with MiXCR, one entry per CDR3 protein. The repertoire holds about 160,000 distinct CDR3 sequences, with around half as singletons. Sequencing was performed on sorted CD4+, CD8+, or CD8+CD57+ T cells (not recorded which) from PBMCs. The receptors shown here come from a human donor with aplastic anemia. The CDR3 runs from the conserved cysteine through the conserved F or W. The D gene is left open where the match is weak. A clone size is listed for some rows: how often the clone was seen (once, few, many), or a class if it is expanded.

j_gene: TRBJ2-5; abundance: .; v_gene: TRBV15; d_gene: .; CDR3aa: CATSRDDSGPKETQYF; CDR3nt: TGTGCCACCAGCAGAGATGATAGCGGACCCAAGGAGACCCAGTACTTC
j_gene: TRBJ2-7; abundance: .; v_gene: TRBV6-1; d_gene: TRBD1; CDR3aa: CASSAGTEFYEQYF; CDR3nt: TGTGCCAGCAGTGCCGGGACAGAGTTCTACGAGCAGTACTTC
j_gene: TRBJ2-3; abundance: many; v_gene: TRBV19; d_gene: TRBD2; CDR3aa: CASSRSGRLRTDTQYF; CDR3nt: TGTGCCAGTAGTAGAAGCGGGAGGCTGCGCACAGATACGCAGTATTTT
j_gene: TRBJ2-1; abundance: .; v_gene: TRBV7-9; d_gene: .; CDR3aa: CASSLVGAYNEQFF; CDR3nt: TGTGCCAGCAGCTTGGTTGGGGCCTACAATGAGCAGTTCTTC
j_gene: TRBJ1-2; abundance: .; v_gene: TRBV7-2; d_gene: .; CDR3aa: CASSLVEGNHGCTF; CDR3nt: TGTGCCAGCAGCTTAGTTGAGGGGAACCATGGCTGCACCTTC
j_gene: TRBJ1-2; abundance: many; v_gene: TRBV14; d_gene: TRBD1; CDR3aa: CASSRNRGVTDGYTF; CDR3nt: TGTGCCAGCAGCCGAAACAGGGGCGTGACCGATGGCTACACCTTC
j_gene: TRBJ1-5; abundance: .; v_gene: TRBV5-1; d_gene: .; CDR3aa: CASSLGAGKFEPQHF; CDR3nt: TGCGCCAGCAGCTTGGGGGCGGGGAAGTTTGAGCCCCAGCATTTT
j_gene: TRBJ2-3; abundance: .; v_gene: TRBV24-1; d_gene: .; CDR3aa: CATSGADTQYF; CDR3nt: TGTGCCACCAGTGGTGCAGATACGCAGTATTTT
j_gene: TRBJ2-7; abundance: many; v_gene: TRBV14; d_gene: TRBD1; CDR3aa: CASSPDRDRDVGEQYF; CDR3nt: TGTGCCAGCAGCCCAGACCGGGACAGGGATGTAGGCGAGCAGTACTTC
j_gene: TRBJ2-3; abundance: .; v_gene: TRBV5-6; d_gene: .; CDR3aa: CASSFDRGGLDTQYF; CDR3nt: TGTGCCAGCAGCTTTGATCGCGGGGGCCTGGATACGCAGTATTTT
j_gene: TRBJ1-2; abundance: many; v_gene: TRBV2; d_gene: TRBD1; CDR3aa: CASRGQEAGGYTF; CDR3nt: TGTGCCAGCAGAGGACAGGAAGCGGGTGGCTACACCTTC
j_gene: TRBJ2-3; abundance: .; v_gene: TRBV19; d_gene: TRBD1; CDR3aa: CASTGQGSDTQYF; CDR3nt: TGTGCCAGTACAGGACAGGGCTCAGATACGCAGTATTTT
j_gene: TRBJ1-5; abundance: .; v_gene: TRBV19; d_gene: .; CDR3aa: CASSLLGGKQPQHF; CDR3nt: TGTGCCAGTAGCCTTCTGGGGGGAAAGCAGCCCCAGCATTTT
j_gene: TRBJ1-2; abundance: many; v_gene: TRBV14; d_gene: .; CDR3aa: CASSQYINYGYTF; CDR3nt: TGTGCCAGCAGCCAATACATTAACTATGGCTACACCTTC
j_gene: TRBJ2-3; abundance: once; v_gene: TRBV24-1; d_gene: TRBD2; CDR3aa: CATTTGTSGRGTDTQYF; CDR3nt: TGTGCCACCACGACAGGGACTAGCGGGAGAGGCACAGATACGCAGTATTTT
j_gene: TRBJ2-5; abundance: few; v_gene: TRBV6-1; d_gene: .; CDR3aa: CASSDRQYQGTQYF; CDR3nt: TGTGCCAGCAGTGATAGACAATACCAAGGGACCCAGTACTTC
j_gene: TRBJ2-1; abundance: few; v_gene: TRBV2; d_gene: .; CDR3aa: CASSFSAGSGGEQFF; CDR3nt: TGTGCCAGCAGTTTCTCGGCGGGTAGCGGAGGTGAGCAGTTCTTC